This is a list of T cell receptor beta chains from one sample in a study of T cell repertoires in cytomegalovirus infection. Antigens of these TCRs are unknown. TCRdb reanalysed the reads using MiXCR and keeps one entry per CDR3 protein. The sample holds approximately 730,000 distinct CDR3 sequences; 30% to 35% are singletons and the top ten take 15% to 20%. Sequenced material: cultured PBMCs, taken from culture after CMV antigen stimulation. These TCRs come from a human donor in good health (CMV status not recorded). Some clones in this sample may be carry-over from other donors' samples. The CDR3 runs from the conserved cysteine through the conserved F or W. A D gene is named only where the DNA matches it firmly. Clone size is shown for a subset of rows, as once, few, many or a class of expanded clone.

TGTGCCAGCAGCTTAGCGCTAACGAGTACCCCAATTTTC,CASSLALTSTPIF,TRBV7-8,TRBJ2-7,NA,NA
TGTGCCAGCAGCTCCAACTCCGGGATCAACTATGGCTACACCTTC,CASSSNSGINYGYTF,TRBV7-2,TRBJ1-2,NA,NA
TGCAGTGCTAGGCCACAGGGGGCGGACGAAAAACTGTTTTTT,CSARPQGADEKLFF,TRBV20-1,TRBJ1-4,TRBD1,NA
TGTGCCACCAACATGGGTTTGAACACTGAAGCTTTCTTT,CATNMGLNTEAFF,TRBV24-1,TRBJ1-1,NA,NA
TGCGCCAGCAGTCAACTTTTTGGACAGTATAGGACTAGCGGGGTTTACGAGCAGTACTTC,CASSQLFGQYRTSGVYEQYF,TRBV23-1,TRBJ2-7,TRBD2,NA
TGTGCCCAGGGAAGGGACAGCCATGAGCAGTACTTC,CAQGRDSHEQYF,TRBV2,TRBJ2-7,TRBD1,once
TGTGCCAGCAGCCCCTCAACTAGCGTGAACACCGGGGAGCTGTTTTTT,CASSPSTSVNTGELFF,TRBV12-3/TRBV12-4,TRBJ2-2,TRBD2,few
TGTGCCAGTAGTTCCCGGGACAGGGGTGAAAAACTGTTTTTT,CASSSRDRGEKLFF,TRBV19,TRBJ1-4,TRBD1,NA
TGTGCCAGCAGCTTTAGGGGCGAGAGAAACACCATATATTTT,CASSFRGERNTIYF,TRBV7-2,TRBJ1-3,NA,NA
TGCAGTGCTACATCCAGGGATGAGCAGTTCTTC,CSATSRDEQFF,TRBV20-1,TRBJ2-1,NA,NA
TGTGCCAGCAGCGGGACAACAGGGTCCGGCATTCAGTACTTC,CASSGTTGSGIQYF,TRBV11-2,TRBJ2-4,NA,NA
TGTGCTAGTGGTCCCAGCGGGGCAGATACGCAGTATTTT,CASGPSGADTQYF,TRBV12-5,TRBJ2-3,TRBD2,few
TGTGCCAGCAGCTCTCTAGCTGCCCGCTCCTACAATGAGCAGTTCTTC,CASSSLAARSYNEQFF,TRBV7-4,TRBJ2-1,NA,NA
TGTGCCAGCAGCTTAAGGGGGGGGGCAGGTGGGGGCGAGCAGTACTTC,CASSLRGGAGGGEQYF,TRBV7-2,TRBJ2-7,NA,many
TGTGCCAGCAGCTTTGAAAATCTGGGAACTAATGAAAAACTGTTTTTT,CASSFENLGTNEKLFF,TRBV11-2,TRBJ1-4,NA,NA
TGTGCCAGCAGTCGAAGACAGGTCTACAATGAGCAGTTCTTC,CASSRRQVYNEQFF,TRBV6-5,TRBJ2-1,NA,NA
TGTGCCAGCAGTCCAGGGGGAGGCCCGATGGGTTTCGAGACCCAGTACTTC,CASSPGGGPMGFETQYF,TRBV7-9,TRBJ2-5,NA,many
TGTGCCATCAAAACCGGACAGGGGGAAGATGGCTACACCTTC,CAIKTGQGEDGYTF,TRBV10-3,TRBJ1-2,TRBD1,NA
TGTGCCAGCGGAGAGGGGGATACGCAGTATTTT,CASGEGDTQYF,TRBV2,TRBJ2-3,NA,NA
TGTGCCAGCAGTGTTTCGGGACAGGGGAGGATCCTCCACTTT,CASSVSGQGRILHF,TRBV6-1,TRBJ1-6,TRBD1,few
TGTGCCATCAGTGTTGCGGGCCCCGACACCGGGGAGCTGTTTTTT,CAISVAGPDTGELFF,TRBV10-3,TRBJ2-2,NA,NA
TGTGCCAGCAGCTTAAACAGATATAGCAATCAGCCCCAGCATTTT,CASSLNRYSNQPQHF,TRBV7-8,TRBJ1-5,NA,many
TGTGCCAGCAGGACTAGCGGGGTTGAGACCCAGTACTTC,CASRTSGVETQYF,TRBV7-2,TRBJ2-5,TRBD2,few
TGTGCCAGCAGGGGGGGACTAGGGTACGAGCAGTACTTC,CASRGGLGYEQYF,TRBV6-6,TRBJ2-7,TRBD2,NA
TGTGCCTGGAGTGTGAAAGTCTTTTCGCCCCCCTATAATTCACCCCTCCACTTT,CAWSVKVFSPPYNSPLHF,TRBV30,TRBJ1-6,NA,NA
TGTGCCAGCACCAGTCCCGGGACACGGTCCTACGAGCAGTACTTC,CASTSPGTRSYEQYF,TRBV6-2/TRBV6-3,TRBJ2-7,NA,few
TGTGCCAGCAGCCTGACTAGCATAGATACGCAGTATTTT,CASSLTSIDTQYF,TRBV11-2,TRBJ2-3,TRBD2,few
TGTGCCAGCAGCGTGACAGGGAGCACTGAAGCTTTCTTT,CASSVTGSTEAFF,TRBV7-2,TRBJ1-1,TRBD1,many
TGCGCCAGCAGCCAAGGGGGGTTTCCGAGGTACAATGAGCAGTTCTTC,CASSQGGFPRYNEQFF,TRBV4-3,TRBJ2-1,NA,NA
TGTGCCAGCAGCTTAGTCCCCGTGAGGGTCCTGCAAGCCTACAATGAGCAGTTCTTC,CASSLVPVRVLQAYNEQFF,TRBV7-2,TRBJ2-1,NA,few